The 18 T cell receptor beta chains below were found in one sample sequenced in a study of PD-L1 blockade in urothelial cancer. Generated by immunoSEQ multiplex PCR, the TCRdb table keeps only in-frame clones and is missing some. This table has 70,000 or so clones, approximately 88% appearing once. Specimen: PBMCs, collected around atezolizumab (anti-PD-L1) treatment. These receptors all stem from a man between 60 and 75 years old with urothelial cancer.

V usage is TRBV28 and J usage is TRBJ2-5; 10 bases agree with TRBD2. CDR1 and CDR2 from the germline V gene are MDHEN and SYDVKM. After removal of 2 bases from V and 7 bases from J, the junction contained 4 bases not matched to a gene. This CDR3 contains 14 residues. The CDR3 region has the DNA TGTGCCAGCAGTTTACCTAGCGGGAGACGGACCCAGTACTTC. It is translated as CASSLPSGRRTQYF. The entire variable domain, with the rest obtained from reference TRBV28 and TRBJ2-5, is as follows: DVKVTQSSRYLVKRTGEKVFLECVQDMDHENMFWYRQDPGLGLRLIYFSYDVKMKEKGDIPEGYSVSREKKERFSLILESASTNQTSMYLCASSLPSGRRTQYFGPGTRLLVL.

The J gene is TRBJ2-2, the V gene TRBV5-1; 9 positions agree with TRBD2. The germline gives CDR1 SGHRS, CDR2 YFSETQ. The V gene end was trimmed by 2 bases and the J gene end by 4 bases; junction bases not matched to a gene: 0. The CDR3 has 14 residues. The CDR3 sequence: CASSFSGSTGELFF. CDR3 DNA sequence: TGCGCCAGCAGCTTTAGCGGGAGCACCGGGGAGCTGTTTTTT.

The rearrangement joins TRBV6-5 to TRBJ2-7, with TRBD1 matching over 7 bases. The CDR3 is made up of 15 amino acids. Per the germline V gene, CDR1 is MNHEY and CDR2 is SVGAGI. V was clipped by 0 bases and J by 2 bases; unmatched bases: 4. CDR3 in amino acids: CASSYSETGTYEQYF. CDR3 coding DNA: TGTGCCAGCAGTTACTCAGAGACAGGGACCTACGAGCAGTACTTC.

The chain couples TRBV6-1 to TRBJ2-3; TRBD1 matches 8 bases. Germline CDR1 MNHNS, CDR2 SASEGT. Unmatched junction bases numbered 6, after V lost 6 bases and J lost 4 bases. The CDR3 has 14 residues. The CDR3 spells CASSSRQGPDTQYF. The CDR3 DNA reads as TGTGCCAGCAGCTCACGACAGGGGCCAGATACGCAGTATTTT.

This chain connects TRBV5-1 to TRBJ2-3; 12 bases fit TRBD1. The germline CDR1 and CDR2 sequences are SGHRS and YFSETQ. The CDR3 contains 16 residues. V lost 0 bases, J lost 6 bases, and 5 bases stayed unmatched. The CDR3 region is CASSLGGTGGDDTQYF. In nucleotides, the CDR3 is TGCGCCAGCAGCTTGGGAGGGACAGGGGGCGACGATACGCAGTATTTT.

The chain joins TRBV27 to TRBJ1-5; D is unclear. The germline gives CDR1 MNHEY, CDR2 SMNVEV (reference sequence). The CDR3 has 14 amino acids. Deletions cut 5 bases from V and 3 bases from J, with 11 bases between. CDR3 sequence reads: CASSPPGYNQPQHF. The CDR3 bases are TGTGCCAGCAGTCCCCCGGGGTACAATCAGCCCCAGCATTTT.

The chain carries TRBV11-3 and TRBJ2-7, with a possible D match to TRBD2 (7 bases). Germline CDR1 SGHNT, CDR2 YENEEA. The CDR3 runs to 18 residues. The V and J ends lost 1 base and 1 base respectively, with 20 bases between them. The DNA for the CDR3 is TGTGCCAGCAGCTTAGGAAACGGCCGGGGGGCGGAATCCTACGAGCAGTACTTC. It translates to CASSLGNGRGAESYEQYF.

V gene TRBV27 combines with J gene TRBJ2-7, with TRBD2 matching over 12 bases. This CDR3 contains 15 residues. Germline V gene data show CDR1 as MNHEY and CDR2 as SMNVEV (reference sequence). The ends lost 5 bases at V and 11 bases at J; junction bases unmatched: 13. CDR3 DNA sequence: TGTGCCAGCAGTCAAGGGACTAGCGGGCGCCTTGACGAGTACTTC. It codes for CASSQGTSGRLDEYF.

The rearrangement uses TRBV28 and TRBJ2-1; D is possibly TRBD1 (6 bases). CDR1 is MDHEN and CDR2 is SYDVKM in the germline V gene. The CDR3 sequence is 15 residues long. Trimming stripped 8 bases from V and 6 bases from J, with 20 bases between. The CDR3 region is CASHARGPQANEQFF. The CDR3 DNA reads as TGTGCCAGCCACGCCAGGGGCCCCCAGGCCAATGAGCAGTTCTTC.

The CDR3, as DNA: TGTGCCAGCAGTCCCCCCCTACTGATTAAAAGCTCTGGAAACACCATATATTTT. Its protein is CASSPPLLIKSSGNTIYF. The chain employs TRBV28 and TRBJ1-3; D remains ambiguous. V gave up 5 bases and J gave up 0 bases, with 20 bases separating them. Per the germline V gene, CDR1 is MDHEN and CDR2 is SYDVKM. The CDR3 is 18 residues long.

The chain employs TRBV19 and TRBJ1-5; the D gene is possibly TRBD1 (6 bases). Trimming removed 3 bases from V and 1 base from J, with 10 bases in between. This CDR3 region has 15 residues. Looked up from germline, CDR1 is LNHDA and CDR2 is SQIVND (reference sequence). For the CDR3, the DNA is TGTGCCAGTAGTATCTGGGGGCGAAGCAATCAGCCCCAGCATTTT. Residues: CASSIWGRSNQPQHF.

As for this clone: This same CDR3 is encoded by further DNA sequences in the sample. The chain joins TRBV4-3 to TRBJ1-1; tentative D call: TRBD1 (6 bases). The CDR3 is 16 amino acids. Germline lookup yields CDR1 LGHNA and CDR2 YSLEER. Trimming pared 4 bases from V and 1 base from J, leaving 16 bases between. For the CDR3, the DNA is TGCGCCAGCAGCCTACAACTGGACAGCGAGAACACTGAAGCTTTCTTT. Translating gives CASSLQLDSENTEAFF.

This chain uses TRBV5-1 with TRBJ1-2; TRBD1 aligns across 8 bases. This CDR3 region has 15 residues. The J segment lost 7 bases and the V segment lost 0 bases, leaving 8 bases of the junction unmatched. The V gene's germline CDR1 is SGHRS and CDR2 YFSETQ. CDR3 sequence (DNA): TGCGCCAGCAGCTTGGAGGCAGGGGGCTTCTCTGGCTACACCTTC. This encodes CASSLEAGGFSGYTF.

V usage is TRBV19 and J usage is TRBJ1-1; 9 bases are shared with TRBD1. After removal of 5 bases from V and 0 bases from J, the junction contained 4 bases not matched to a gene. Per germline, CDR1 LNHDA and CDR2 SQIVND (reference sequence). This CDR3 contains 15 residues. DNA of the CDR3: TGTGCCAGTAGTTTGACAGGGGGAGTGAACACTGAAGCTTTCTTT. Residues: CASSLTGGVNTEAFF.

The V gene is TRBV5-4, the J gene TRBJ2-4; 12 nucleotides agree with TRBD2. Trimming at V came to 0 bases and at J to 3 bases, leaving 4 bases not matched to a gene. The CDR3 is made up of 17 amino acids. Germline V lookup: CDR1 SGHNT, CDR2 YYREEE (reference sequence). The CDR3, as DNA: TGTGCCAGCAGCTTGGCTAGCGGGGGGGCCGGCAAAAACATTCAGTACTTC. Translated, it gives CASSLASGGAGKNIQYF.

The chain carries TRBV4-1 and TRBJ2-7; 7 positions match TRBD2. Trimming cost V 4 bases and J 1 base; bases outside gene matches: 13. The CDR3 contains 17 residues. Germline values: CDR1 MGHRA, CDR2 YSYEKL. CDR3 sequence: CASSRSTPGTTSYEQYF. The CDR3 nucleotides are TGCGCCAGCAGCCGGTCCACCCCCGGGACTACGTCCTACGAGCAGTACTTC.

J is TRBJ1-2 and V is TRBV7-2; D gene ambiguous. The CDR3 totals 12 residues. Between the trimmed V and J ends, which lost 5 bases and 8 bases, there was a span of 12 bases. The germline CDR1 and CDR2 sequences are SGHTA and FQGNSA. The CDR3 bases are TGTGCCAGCAGCCCCGATGGGAGGGGCTACACCTTC. Protein sequence: CASSPDGRGYTF. Full variable domain (missing parts from reference TRBV7-2 and TRBJ1-2): GAGVSQSPSNKVTEKGKDVELRCDPISGHTALYWYRQSLGQGLEFLIYFQGNSAPDKSGLPSDRFSAERTGGSVSTLTIQRTQQEDSAVYLCASSPDGRGYTFGSGTRLTVV.

This rearrangement joins TRBV5-1 to TRBJ2-7; tentatively, D is TRBD2 (5 bases). The V gene lost 5 bases and the J gene lost 3 bases, with 15 bases spanning the gap. There are 14 residues in the CDR3. Germline loops: CDR1 SGHRS, CDR2 YFSETQ. CDR3 coding DNA: TGCGCCAGCAGTATCTATCGAGGAGGCTACGAGCAGTACTTC. Amino acids: CASSIYRGGYEQYF.